This TCR beta chain is from a study of molecular identifiers for immune sequencing clone quantification. Study results and caveats: Clones above 20 RNA copies held over 97% of effector molecules, under 1% in naive cells.

The CDR3 is made up of 13 amino acids. Germline CDR1 and CDR2: SEHNR and FQNEAQ (reference sequence). MiXCR, applied by TCRdb to the PCR reads, yields one record per CDR3 protein. The table includes around 470,000 distinct CDR3 sequences, roughly 25% detected once. As for this clonotype: Its antigen remains unknown. A much bigger clone sits one base away, suggesting this may be a read error.

Source material: naive CD8+ T cells from blood, with Jurkat cell RNA spiked in. Subset in this sample: FACS-sorted CD8+CD4-CCR7+CD45RA+ naive T cells. The clonotype comes from a human donor in good health. Some libraries in this study had Jurkat cell RNA spiked in. The V gene is TRBV7-9, the J gene TRBJ2-7; TRBD2 might be the D (7 bases). This CDR3 is CTSTGRGADEQYF. CDR3 DNA sequence: TGTACCAGCACCGGCCGGGGGGCCGACGAGCAGTACTTC.